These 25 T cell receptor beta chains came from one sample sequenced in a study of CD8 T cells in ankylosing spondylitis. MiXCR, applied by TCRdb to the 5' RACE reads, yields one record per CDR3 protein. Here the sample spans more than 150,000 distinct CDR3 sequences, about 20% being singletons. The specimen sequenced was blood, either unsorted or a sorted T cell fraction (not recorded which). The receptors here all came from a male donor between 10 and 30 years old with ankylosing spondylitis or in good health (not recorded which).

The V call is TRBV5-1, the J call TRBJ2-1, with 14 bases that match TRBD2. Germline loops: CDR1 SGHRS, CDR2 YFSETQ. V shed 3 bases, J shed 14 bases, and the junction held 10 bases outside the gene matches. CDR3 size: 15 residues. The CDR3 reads CASSSRLAGGINKFF. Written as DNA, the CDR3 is TGCGCCAGCAGCTCGAGACTAGCGGGAGGGATTAATAAGTTCTTC.

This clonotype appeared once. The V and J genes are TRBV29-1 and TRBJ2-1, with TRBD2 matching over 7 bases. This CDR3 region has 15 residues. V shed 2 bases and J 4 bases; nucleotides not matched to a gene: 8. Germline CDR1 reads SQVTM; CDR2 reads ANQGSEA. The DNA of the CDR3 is TGCAGCGTTGAAAGGGCGGGAGTTAGGTACAATGAGCAGTTCTTC. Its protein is CSVERAGVRYNEQFF.

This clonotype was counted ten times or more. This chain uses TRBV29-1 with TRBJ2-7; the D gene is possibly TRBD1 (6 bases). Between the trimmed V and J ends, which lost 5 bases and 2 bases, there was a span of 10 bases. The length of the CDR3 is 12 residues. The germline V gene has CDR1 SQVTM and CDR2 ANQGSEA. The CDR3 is CSVKGTPYEQYF. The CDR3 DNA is TGCAGCGTTAAGGGGACACCCTACGAGCAGTACTTC.

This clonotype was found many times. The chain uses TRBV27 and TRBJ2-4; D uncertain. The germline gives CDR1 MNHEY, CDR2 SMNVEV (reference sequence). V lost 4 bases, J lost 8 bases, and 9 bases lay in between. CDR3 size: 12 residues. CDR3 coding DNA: TGTGCCAGCAGTTCCCGGCCGGACATTCAGTACTTC. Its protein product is CASSSRPDIQYF.

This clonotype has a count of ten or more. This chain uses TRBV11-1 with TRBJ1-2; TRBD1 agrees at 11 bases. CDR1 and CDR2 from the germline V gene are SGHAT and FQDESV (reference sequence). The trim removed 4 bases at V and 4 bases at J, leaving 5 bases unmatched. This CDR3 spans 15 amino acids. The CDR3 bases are TGTGCCAGCAGCTCGGACAGGGGGCGAATCTATGGCTACACCTTC. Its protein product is CASSSDRGRIYGYTF.

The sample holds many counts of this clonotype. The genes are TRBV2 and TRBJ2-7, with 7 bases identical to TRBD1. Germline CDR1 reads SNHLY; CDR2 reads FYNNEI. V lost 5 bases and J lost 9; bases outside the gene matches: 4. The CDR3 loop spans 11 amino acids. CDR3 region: CASSSGDRQYF. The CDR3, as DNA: TGTGCCAGCAGTTCCGGGGACAGGCAGTACTTC. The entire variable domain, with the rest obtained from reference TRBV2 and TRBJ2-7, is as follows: EPEVTQTPSHQVTQMGQEVILRCVPISNHLYFYWYRQILGQKVEFLVSFYNNEISEKSEIFDDQFSVERPDGSNFTLKIRSTKLEDSAMYFCASSSGDRQYFGPGTRLTVT.

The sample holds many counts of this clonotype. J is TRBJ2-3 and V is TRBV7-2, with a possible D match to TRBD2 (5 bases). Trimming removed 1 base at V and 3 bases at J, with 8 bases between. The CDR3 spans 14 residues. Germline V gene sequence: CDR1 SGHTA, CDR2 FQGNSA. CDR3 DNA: TGTGCCAGCAGCTTAGGGCGGGCAACAGATACGCAGTATTTT. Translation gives CASSLGRATDTQYF.

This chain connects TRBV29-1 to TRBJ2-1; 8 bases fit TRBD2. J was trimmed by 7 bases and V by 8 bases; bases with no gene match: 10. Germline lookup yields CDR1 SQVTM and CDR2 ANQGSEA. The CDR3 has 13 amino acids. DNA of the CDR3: TGCAGCCTCGGGAGCGGGAGATATAATGAGCAGTTCTTC. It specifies CSLGSGRYNEQFF.

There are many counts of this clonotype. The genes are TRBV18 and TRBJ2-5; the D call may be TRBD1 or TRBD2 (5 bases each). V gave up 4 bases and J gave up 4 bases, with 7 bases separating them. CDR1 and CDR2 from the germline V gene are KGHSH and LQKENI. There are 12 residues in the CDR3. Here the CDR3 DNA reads TGTGCCAGCTCACAGAGGGGAGAGACCCAGTACTTC. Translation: CASSQRGETQYF.

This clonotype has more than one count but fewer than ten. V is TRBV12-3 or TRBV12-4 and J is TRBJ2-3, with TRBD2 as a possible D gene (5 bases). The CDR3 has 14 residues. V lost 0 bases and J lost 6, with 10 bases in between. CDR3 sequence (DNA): TGTGCCAGCAGTTTAGCGGGAGTCTCCGATACGCAGTATTTT. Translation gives CASSLAGVSDTQYF.

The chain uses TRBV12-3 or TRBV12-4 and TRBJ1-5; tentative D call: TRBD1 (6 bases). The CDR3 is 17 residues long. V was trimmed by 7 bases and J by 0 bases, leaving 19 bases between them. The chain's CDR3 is CASTLWPGDTSNQPQHF. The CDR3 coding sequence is TGTGCCAGCACTCTCTGGCCAGGGGACACTAGCAATCAGCCCCAGCATTTT.

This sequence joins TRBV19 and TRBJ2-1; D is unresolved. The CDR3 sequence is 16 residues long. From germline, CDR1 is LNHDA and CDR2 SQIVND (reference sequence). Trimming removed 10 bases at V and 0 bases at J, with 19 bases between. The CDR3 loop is CATTKSGRSSYNEQFF. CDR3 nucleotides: TGTGCCACCACAAAGTCCGGCAGAAGCTCCTACAATGAGCAGTTCTTC.

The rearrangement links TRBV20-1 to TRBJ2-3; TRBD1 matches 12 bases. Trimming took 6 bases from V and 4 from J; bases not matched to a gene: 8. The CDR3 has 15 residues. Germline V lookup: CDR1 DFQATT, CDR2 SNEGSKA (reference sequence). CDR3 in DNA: TGCAGTGCGCTTATCGGGACAGGGGGCCCAGATACGCAGTATTTT. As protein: CSALIGTGGPDTQYF.

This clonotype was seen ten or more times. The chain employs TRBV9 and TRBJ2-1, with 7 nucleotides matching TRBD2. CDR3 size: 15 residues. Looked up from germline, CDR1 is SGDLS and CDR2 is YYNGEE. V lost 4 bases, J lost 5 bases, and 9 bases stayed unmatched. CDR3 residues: CASSPTLAANNEQFF. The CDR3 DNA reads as TGTGCCAGCAGCCCGACTCTAGCGGCAAACAATGAGCAGTTCTTC.

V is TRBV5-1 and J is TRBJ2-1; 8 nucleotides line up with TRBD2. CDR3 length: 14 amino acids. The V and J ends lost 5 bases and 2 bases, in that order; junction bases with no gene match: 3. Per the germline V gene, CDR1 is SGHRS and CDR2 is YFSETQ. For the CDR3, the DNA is TGCGCCAGCAGGGCGGGAGGCGCCTACAATGAGCAGTTCTTC. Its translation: CASRAGGAYNEQFF.

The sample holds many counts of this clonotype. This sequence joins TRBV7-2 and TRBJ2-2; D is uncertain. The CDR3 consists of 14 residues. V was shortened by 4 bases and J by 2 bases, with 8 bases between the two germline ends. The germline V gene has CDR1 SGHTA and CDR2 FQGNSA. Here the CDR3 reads CASSWQKNTGELFF. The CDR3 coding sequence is TGTGCCAGCAGCTGGCAGAAAAACACCGGGGAGCTGTTTTTT.

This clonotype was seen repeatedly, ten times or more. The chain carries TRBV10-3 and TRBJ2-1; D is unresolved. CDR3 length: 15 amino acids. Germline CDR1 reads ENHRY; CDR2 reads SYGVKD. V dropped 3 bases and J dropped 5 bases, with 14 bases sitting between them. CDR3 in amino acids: CAISDKKGPNNEQFF. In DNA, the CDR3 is TGTGCCATCAGTGATAAGAAAGGCCCGAACAATGAGCAGTTCTTC.

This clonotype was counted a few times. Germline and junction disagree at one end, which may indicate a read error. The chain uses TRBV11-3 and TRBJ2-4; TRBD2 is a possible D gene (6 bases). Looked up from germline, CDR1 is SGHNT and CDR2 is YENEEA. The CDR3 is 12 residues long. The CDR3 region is CASSLVDWDLHF. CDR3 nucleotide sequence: TGTGCCAGCAGCTTAGTCGACTGGGACTTGCACTTC.

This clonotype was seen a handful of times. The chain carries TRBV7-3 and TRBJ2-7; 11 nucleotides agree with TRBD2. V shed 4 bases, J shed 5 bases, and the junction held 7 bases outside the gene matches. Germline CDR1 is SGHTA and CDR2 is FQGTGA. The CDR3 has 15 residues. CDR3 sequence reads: CASSWGTSGGDEQYF. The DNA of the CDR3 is TGTGCCAGCAGCTGGGGGACTAGCGGTGGGGACGAGCAGTACTTC.

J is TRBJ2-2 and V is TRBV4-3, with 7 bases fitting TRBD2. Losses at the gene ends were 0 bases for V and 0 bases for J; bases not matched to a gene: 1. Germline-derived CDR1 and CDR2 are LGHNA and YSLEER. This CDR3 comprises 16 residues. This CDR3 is CASSQESGANTGELFF. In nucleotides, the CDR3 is TGCGCCAGCAGCCAAGAAAGCGGGGCGAACACCGGGGAGCTGTTTTTT.

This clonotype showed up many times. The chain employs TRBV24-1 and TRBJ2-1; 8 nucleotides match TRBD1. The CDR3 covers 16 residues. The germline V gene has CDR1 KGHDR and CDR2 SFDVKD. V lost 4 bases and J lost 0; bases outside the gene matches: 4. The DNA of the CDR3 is TGTGCCACCAGTGACCCTGGACAGGGCTCCTACAATGAGCAGTTCTTC. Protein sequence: CATSDPGQGSYNEQFF.

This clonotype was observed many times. This CDR3 is CASALASGPYNEQFF. The DNA for the CDR3 is TGCGCCAGCGCCCTGGCGTCAGGCCCCTACAATGAGCAGTTCTTC. The chain carries TRBV10-2 and TRBJ2-1; D gene unclear. The CDR3 is 15 amino acids. Germline CDR1 and CDR2: WSHSY and SAAADI. V lost 8 bases and J lost 2, with 16 bases in between.

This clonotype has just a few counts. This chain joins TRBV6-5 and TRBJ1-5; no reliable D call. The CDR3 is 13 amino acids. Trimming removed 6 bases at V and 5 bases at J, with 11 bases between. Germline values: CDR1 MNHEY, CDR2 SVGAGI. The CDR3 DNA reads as TGTGCCAGCAGGGACCATCCCGATCAGCCCCAGCATTTT. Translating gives CASRDHPDQPQHF.

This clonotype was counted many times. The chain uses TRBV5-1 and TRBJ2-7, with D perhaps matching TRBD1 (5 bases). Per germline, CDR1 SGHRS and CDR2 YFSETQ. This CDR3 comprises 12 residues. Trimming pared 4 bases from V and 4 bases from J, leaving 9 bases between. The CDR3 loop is CASSPGFYEQYF. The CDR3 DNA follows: TGCGCCAGCAGCCCAGGGTTTTACGAGCAGTACTTC.

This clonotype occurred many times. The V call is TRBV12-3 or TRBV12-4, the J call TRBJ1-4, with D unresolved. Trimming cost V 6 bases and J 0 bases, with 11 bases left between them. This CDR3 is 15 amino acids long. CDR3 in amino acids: CASSPSWATNEKLFF. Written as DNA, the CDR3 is TGTGCCAGCAGCCCCTCGTGGGCAACTAATGAAAAACTGTTTTTT.